The 29 T cell receptor beta chains below were found in one sample sequenced in a study of beta chain features in type 1 diabetes. Of the isolated RNA, all was reverse transcribed, and so the sequenced material was expressed TCRB transcripts. Only in-frame clones appear in the TCRdb table, and some are missing; sequencing was by immunoSEQ multiplex PCR. The sample shows 350,000 to 450,000 clones, over 11% of them seen only once. The sequencing input was naive CD4+ T cells from blood. All receptors come from a young man in good health.

This clone was seen a handful of times. The rearrangement joins TRBV7-9 to TRBJ2-1; no reliable D call. This CDR3 comprises 10 residues. The V gene's germline CDR1 is SEHNR and CDR2 FQNEAQ (reference sequence). Between the trimmed V and J ends, which lost 8 bases and 4 bases, there was a span of 3 bases. CDR3 region: CASGYNEQFF. In DNA, the CDR3 is TGTGCCAGCGGGTACAATGAGCAGTTCTTC.

This clone was detected a few times. The chain recombines TRBV28 with TRBJ2-2, with D possibly matching TRBD2 (6 bases). Germline CDR1 and CDR2: MDHEN and SYDVKM. Trimming removed 3 bases from V and 6 bases from J, with 11 bases in between. The CDR3 loop spans 14 amino acids. This chain's CDR3 is CASSFQRVAGELFF. In nucleotides, the CDR3 is TGTGCCAGCAGTTTCCAGCGGGTCGCCGGGGAGCTGTTTTTT.

The chain recombines TRBV11-2 with TRBJ1-1, with a possible D match to TRBD1 (5 bases). The CDR3 contains 12 residues. With 5 bases removed from V and 11 bases from J, the gap between germline ends came to 15 bases. Germline lookup yields CDR1 SGHAT and CDR2 FQNNGV. The CDR3 sequence is CASSPGGGNAFF. CDR3 bases: TGTGCCAGCAGCCCCGGTGGGGGGAATGCTTTCTTT.

This chain connects TRBV9 to TRBJ2-7, with TRBD2 matching over 13 bases. This CDR3 has 20 residues. In germline, CDR1 is SGDLS, CDR2 YYNGEE. Losses at the gene ends were 0 bases for V and 0 bases for J; bases not matched to a gene: 12. CDR3 protein: CASSVAGGTSGTKNSYEQYV. The CDR3 nucleotides read TGTGCCAGCAGCGTAGCAGGGGGGACTAGCGGGACCAAAAACTCCTACGAGCAGTACGTC.

This clone came up a few times. The chain employs TRBV18 and TRBJ2-4; tentatively, D is TRBD1 (5 bases). In germline, CDR1 is KGHSH, CDR2 LQKENI. V was pared by 4 bases and J by 6 bases, with 13 bases between. The CDR3 is made up of 14 amino acids. The DNA of the CDR3 is TGTGCCAGCTCACGGCAGGGCGTTGGAAACATTCAGTACTTC. This sequence encodes CASSRQGVGNIQYF.

The table lists this clone with a few counts. The chain has TRBV5-4 and TRBJ1-1, with 10 bases aligning to TRBD1. The CDR3 consists of 15 residues. V shed 4 bases, J shed 3 bases, and the junction held 6 bases outside the gene matches. CDR1 and CDR2 from the germline V gene are SGHNT and YYREEE (reference sequence). CDR3 amino acids: CASSTAGTGDTEAFF. The CDR3 coding sequence is TGTGCCAGCAGCACAGCCGGGACAGGGGACACTGAAGCTTTCTTT.

This clone was seen only a few times. This chain uses TRBV4-1 with TRBJ2-1; no clear D gene. The germline V gene has CDR1 MGHRA and CDR2 YSYEKL. V lost 4 bases, J lost 8 bases, and 18 bases lay in between. CDR3 length: 15 residues. In DNA, the CDR3 is TGCGCCAGCAGCCGGCACGGCTTCCCGGCCGATGAGCAGTTCTTC. It translates to CASSRHGFPADEQFF.

The table lists this clone with a few counts. The genes are TRBV5-4 and TRBJ2-5; D possibly uses TRBD1 or TRBD2 (6 bases each). Trimming left V 4 bases short and J 2 bases short, with 15 bases between. The CDR3 spans 15 residues. CDR1 is SGHNT and CDR2 is YYREEE in the germline V gene (reference sequence). The CDR3 region has the DNA TGTGCCAGCAGCCCCGGGGGCAGAGCTCAAGAGACCCAGTACTTC. Protein sequence: CASSPGGRAQETQYF.

The genes are TRBV4-1 and TRBJ1-6; TRBD1 aligns across 7 bases. The CDR3 contains 17 residues. CDR1 is MGHRA, CDR2 YSYEKL, per germline. The J segment lost 7 bases and the V segment lost 3 bases, leaving 12 bases of the junction unmatched. CDR3 DNA: TGCGCCAGCAGCCATATGGGGACAGCGCGGAGGAATTCACCCCTCCACTTT. It translates to CASSHMGTARRNSPLHF.

This clone was seen only a few times. This chain joins TRBV5-1 and TRBJ2-3; 12 bases map to TRBD2. CDR3 length: 16 amino acids. CDR1 and CDR2 from the germline V gene are SGHRS and YFSETQ. With V trimmed by 4 bases and J by 0 bases, 3 bases remained unmatched. Written as DNA, the CDR3 is TGCGCCAGCAGCCCCGGGACTAGCGGGAGCACAGATACGCAGTATTTT. This encodes CASSPGTSGSTDTQYF.

The chain joins TRBV4-1 to TRBJ2-7; D unclear. Between the trimmed V and J ends, which lost 0 bases and 3 bases, there was a span of 6 bases. The CDR3 length is 13 residues. Looked up from germline, CDR1 is MGHRA and CDR2 is YSYEKL. In DNA form, the CDR3 reads TGCGCCAGCAGCCAAGACGCAGGCTACGAGCAGTACTTC. This encodes CASSQDAGYEQYF.

This clone was observed once. The chain combines TRBV9 with TRBJ1-5; D remains unclear. The CDR3 runs 14 residues. The V end was cut by 5 bases, the J end by 3 bases, with 12 bases between. In germline, CDR1 is SGDLS, CDR2 YYNGEE. The CDR3 DNA follows: TGTGCCAGCAGTGCAAGGGCGTACAATCAGCCCCAGCATTTT. It codes for CASSARAYNQPQHF.

The chain joins TRBV5-6 to TRBJ1-1, with a tentative D call TRBD1 (5 bases). Germline values: CDR1 SGHDT, CDR2 YYEEEE. V was shortened by 4 bases and J by 3 bases, with 10 bases between the two germline ends. The CDR3 consists of 13 residues. The CDR3 coding sequence is TGTGCCAGCAGCCTCAGGGACCACACTGAAGCTTTCTTT. Translation: CASSLRDHTEAFF.

This clone was seen a few times. J is TRBJ2-7 and V is TRBV29-1; 7 bases map to TRBD2. The germline CDR1 and CDR2 sequences are SQVTM and ANQGSEA. Losses at the gene ends were 7 bases for V and 3 bases for J; bases not matched to a gene: 21. The CDR3 length is 17 residues. CDR3 nucleotides: TGCAGCGCTCGGGCGGGGGTAGGATCCCCCATTATCTACGAGCAGTACTTC. As protein: CSARAGVGSPIIYEQYF.

This clone was recorded a few times. The V call is TRBV2, the J call TRBJ2-1; possibly TRBD2 for D (6 bases). CDR1 and CDR2 from the germline V gene are SNHLY and FYNNEI. The CDR3 contains 14 residues. The germline V and J ends were trimmed by 6 bases and 0 bases, with 9 bases remaining between them. CDR3 sequence (DNA): TGTGCCAGCAGGGAGGGAAGCTCCTACAATGAGCAGTTCTTC. This encodes CASREGSSYNEQFF.

In this sample, this clone turned up a few times. The chain combines TRBV14 with TRBJ2-7; D gene unclear. The CDR3 sequence is 15 residues long. Germline CDR1 and CDR2: SGHDN and FVKESK. The germline V and J ends were trimmed by 6 bases and 2 bases, with 17 bases remaining between them. As DNA, the CDR3 is TGTGCCAGCAGGCAAAGCTTCAGCTATCCCTACGAGCAGTACTTC. Amino acid sequence: CASRQSFSYPYEQYF.

The chain couples TRBV25-1 to TRBJ1-1; D call uncertain. Trimming cost V 10 bases and J 0 bases, with 6 bases left between them. Germline CDR1 reads MGHDK; CDR2 reads SYGVNS. The CDR3 consists of 11 residues. The CDR3 region is CATLLNTEAFF. CDR3 sequence (DNA): TGTGCCACCTTACTGAACACTGAAGCTTTCTTT.

The chain carries TRBV7-9 and TRBJ1-1; 8 bases are shared with TRBD1. This CDR3 has 16 residues. V shed 4 bases, J shed 4 bases, and the junction held 11 bases outside the gene matches. Germline assignment: CDR1 SEHNR and CDR2 FQNEAQ (reference sequence). The CDR3 spells CASSSGRTGRTTEAFF. CDR3 DNA sequence: TGTGCCAGCAGCTCAGGCCGGACAGGGAGGACCACTGAAGCTTTCTTT.

The V and J genes are TRBV6-5 and TRBJ1-2; possibly TRBD1 for D (6 bases). The germline CDR1 and CDR2 sequences are MNHEY and SVGAGI. This CDR3 has 13 amino acids. V dropped 5 bases and J dropped 6 bases, with 13 bases sitting between them. CDR3 sequence reads: CASSPRTVNGYTF. CDR3 DNA sequence: TGTGCCAGCAGTCCGAGGACAGTCAATGGCTACACCTTC.

This clone showed up just a few times. This rearrangement joins TRBV7-2 to TRBJ2-1, with D hard to call. Trimming stripped 2 bases from V and 5 bases from J, with 10 bases between. Germline values: CDR1 SGHTA, CDR2 FQGNSA. This CDR3 has 14 amino acids. In nucleotides, the CDR3 is TGTGCCAGCAGCTTAATTACTGGCAACAATGAGCAGTTCTTC. Translation gives CASSLITGNNEQFF.

The chain joins TRBV5-4 to TRBJ2-7; D is perhaps TRBD1 or TRBD2 (5 bases each). The CDR3 is 15 residues long. In germline, CDR1 is SGHNT, CDR2 YYREEE (reference sequence). Trimming pared 4 bases from V and 5 bases from J, leaving 19 bases between. The CDR3 is CASSPPGYRGDEQYF. The CDR3 coding sequence is TGTGCCAGCAGCCCGCCGGGGTACAGAGGGGACGAGCAGTACTTC.

The chain has TRBV5-1 and TRBJ2-2, with D unresolved. The CDR3 runs 15 residues. The V and J ends lost 0 bases and 3 bases respectively, with 9 bases between them. Germline assignment: CDR1 SGHRS and CDR2 YFSETQ. The CDR3 nucleotides are TGCGCCAGCAGCTTGGTAGTTTCGGACACCGGGGAGCTGTTTTTT. This translates into CASSLVVSDTGELFF.

The chain couples TRBV13 to TRBJ2-4; 9 bases line up with TRBD2. Germline CDR1 PRHDT, CDR2 FYEKMQ (reference sequence). V shed 4 bases, J shed 8 bases, and the junction held 6 bases outside the gene matches. This CDR3 has 14 residues. CDR3 residues: CASSSFLAGYIQYF. The DNA for the CDR3 is TGTGCCAGCAGCTCTTTCCTAGCGGGGTACATTCAGTACTTC.

This clone has only a few counts. V usage is TRBV19 and J usage is TRBJ2-5; TRBD2 matches 10 bases. The CDR3 sequence is 15 residues long. Germline-derived CDR1 and CDR2 are LNHDA and SQIVND (reference sequence). Unmatched junction bases numbered 5, after V lost 3 bases and J lost 4 bases. CDR3 DNA: TGTGCCAGTAGTATCCTAGCGGGAGTGGGAGAGACCCAGTACTTC. This translates into CASSILAGVGETQYF.

This clone was detected a few times. CDR3 protein: CASSPPWREPRNEQFF. The DNA for the CDR3 is TGTGCCAGCTCACCACCTTGGCGGGAGCCCCGAAATGAGCAGTTCTTC. The J gene is TRBJ2-1, the V gene TRBV18; 7 positions agree with TRBD2. The CDR3 has 16 amino acids. Trimming cost V 0 bases and J 7 bases; bases outside gene matches: 9. Germline V lookup: CDR1 KGHSH, CDR2 LQKENI.

The DNA of the CDR3 is TGCGCCAGCAGCCAAGAGGGCGGAGGTCAAGAGACCCAGTACTTC. Residues: CASSQEGGGQETQYF. J is TRBJ2-5 and V is TRBV4-3; tentative D call: TRBD2 (5 bases). Germline values: CDR1 LGHNA, CDR2 YSLEER. The CDR3 runs 15 residues. The ends were cut back, 0 bases at V and 2 bases at J, with 10 bases in the middle.

The chain is built from TRBV12-5 and TRBJ2-3; D not resolved. The germline V and J ends were trimmed by 0 bases and 2 bases, with 6 bases remaining between them. The CDR3 consists of 14 residues. In germline, CDR1 is LGHNT, CDR2 FRNRAP. The DNA of the CDR3 is TGTGCTAGTGGTTTGGTATTCCCCACAGATACGCAGTATTTT. Protein product: CASGLVFPTDTQYF.

V usage is TRBV2 and J usage is TRBJ2-2; TRBD2 agrees at 10 bases. CDR3 length: 15 amino acids. CDR1 is SNHLY, CDR2 FYNNEI, per germline. The V and J ends lost 6 bases and 5 bases, in that order; junction bases with no gene match: 6. The CDR3 here is CASRWLAGVTGELFF. CDR3 in DNA: TGTGCCAGCAGATGGCTAGCGGGGGTAACCGGGGAGCTGTTTTTT.

The CDR3 DNA reads as TGTGCCAGCAGTCGCTTGGGCAATGAGCAGTTCTTC. It specifies CASSRLGNEQFF. The chain combines TRBV6-5 with TRBJ2-1; D unresolved. The ends were cut back, 5 bases at V and 6 bases at J, with 8 bases in the middle. The CDR3 spans 12 residues. CDR1 MNHEY and CDR2 SVGAGI come from the germline V gene.